Listed below are T cell receptor beta chains from one sample, sequenced in a study of shared clonotypes between healthy human individuals. Data came from immunoSEQ multiplex PCR; TCRdb stores just in-frame clones and leaves some out. Of more than 2,000,000 clones listed, 90% to 95% were seen once; the top ten hold 0.14%. The sample was naive CD4+ T cells sorted from blood. Source of these receptors: a man between 18 and 35 years old in good health. CDR3s include the opening cysteine and the closing phenylalanine or tryptophan. Each record gives: clone size, D gene, V gene, J gene, CDR3 protein, CDR3 DNA. A D gene is named only where the DNA matches it firmly. Not all rows give a size; the values are once, few, many and, for expanded clones, a class.

size: NA; D: NA; V: TRBV10-3; J: TRBJ2-7; CDR3: CAISEGGTIYEQYF; DNA: TGTGCCATCAGTGAAGGCGGGACAATCTACGAGCAGTACTTC
size: NA; D: TRBD2; V: TRBV6-1; J: TRBJ2-3; CDR3: CASSEALAGVTDTQYF; DNA: TGTGCCAGCAGTGAAGCCTTAGCGGGCGTCACAGATACGCAGTATTTT
size: NA; D: NA; V: TRBV6-5; J: TRBJ2-7; CDR3: CASSRVGTVSYEQYF; DNA: TGTGCCAGCAGCCGGGTAGGGACGGTCTCCTACGAGCAGTACTTC
size: NA; D: NA; V: TRBV5-4; J: TRBJ2-3; CDR3: CASSPGAGTDTQYF; DNA: TGTGCCAGCAGCCCGGGGGCAGGGACAGATACGCAGTATTTT
size: once; D: NA; V: TRBV19; J: TRBJ2-3; CDR3: CASSIGYRTDTQYF; DNA: TGTGCCAGTAGTATTGGGTACCGCACAGATACGCAGTATTTT
size: NA; D: NA; V: TRBV10-2; J: TRBJ2-1; CDR3: CASSIGTNNEQFF; DNA: TGCGCCAGCAGTATCGGGACGAACAATGAGCAGTTCTTC
size: NA; D: TRBD2; V: TRBV6-1; J: TRBJ2-7; CDR3: CASRPSGGAREQYF; DNA: TGTGCCAGCAGACCCAGCGGGGGGGCCCGCGAGCAGTACTTC
size: NA; D: NA; V: TRBV7-2; J: TRBJ2-3; CDR3: CASSLRHPTTDTQYF; DNA: TGTGCCAGCAGCTTAAGACACCCCACAACAGATACGCAGTATTTT
size: NA; D: NA; V: TRBV18; J: TRBJ2-1; CDR3: CASSPGASNPEQFF; DNA: TGTGCCAGCTCACCAGGGGCCTCCAACCCTGAGCAGTTCTTC
size: NA; D: NA; V: TRBV29-1; J: TRBJ2-5; CDR3: CSVRKLGETQYF; DNA: TGCAGCGTTAGGAAGCTAGGAGAGACCCAGTACTTC
size: NA; D: NA; V: TRBV2; J: TRBJ2-1; CDR3: CASKGSGNEQFF; DNA: TGTGCCAGCAAGGGTAGCGGCAATGAGCAGTTCTTC
size: NA; D: NA; V: TRBV27; J: TRBJ1-2; CDR3: CASRSFIAAPSNYGYTF; DNA: TGTGCCAGCCGCTCCTTCATCGCGGCCCCGTCTAACTATGGCTACACCTTC
size: NA; D: NA; V: TRBV4-3; J: TRBJ2-7; CDR3: CASSALVGSSYEQYF; DNA: TGCGCCAGCAGTGCCCTGGTCGGGAGCTCCTACGAGCAGTACTTC
size: NA; D: NA; V: TRBV7-9; J: TRBJ1-5; CDR3: CASSSQGGKGDQPQHF; DNA: TGTGCCAGCAGCTCTCAGGGCGGAAAGGGGGATCAGCCCCAGCATTTT
size: NA; D: TRBD1; V: TRBV27; J: TRBJ1-4; CDR3: CASSLGQGNEKLFF; DNA: TGTGCCAGCAGTTTGGGACAGGGGAATGAAAAACTGTTTTTT
size: NA; D: NA; V: TRBV7-9; J: TRBJ1-6; CDR3: CASSSAGLAPLHF; DNA: TGTGCCAGCAGCTCGGCCGGGCTGGCACCCCTCCACTTT
size: NA; D: TRBD2; V: TRBV7-2; J: TRBJ2-7; CDR3: CASSSQSGMSSYEQYF; DNA: TGTGCCAGCAGCTCCCAGAGCGGGATGAGCTCCTACGAGCAGTACTTC
size: once; D: NA; V: TRBV4-1; J: TRBJ1-1; CDR3: CASSRGLPEGTEAFF; DNA: TGCGCCAGCAGCCGGGGACTCCCCGAAGGGACTGAAGCTTTCTTT
size: NA; D: NA; V: TRBV2; J: TRBJ2-1; CDR3: CASRPRQIYQINEQFF; DNA: TGTGCCAGCAGGCCCAGACAGATTTACCAAATCAATGAGCAGTTCTTC
size: once; D: NA; V: TRBV28; J: TRBJ1-2; CDR3: CASSFFNRPNYGYTF; DNA: TGTGCCAGCAGTTTTTTTAACAGACCTAACTATGGCTACACCTTC
size: few; D: TRBD1; V: TRBV6-5; J: TRBJ1-3; CDR3: CASSYSKGADTIYF; DNA: TGTGCCAGCAGTTACTCAAAGGGGGCAGACACCATATATTTT
size: NA; D: TRBD1; V: TRBV18; J: TRBJ2-5; CDR3: CASSPRQGEETQYF; DNA: TGTGCCAGCTCACCACGACAGGGGGAAGAGACCCAGTACTTC
size: NA; D: TRBD2; V: TRBV11-2; J: TRBJ2-3; CDR3: CASSRRDSGPSTDTQYF; DNA: TGTGCCAGCAGCCGCCGAGATAGCGGGCCTAGCACAGATACGCAGTATTTT
size: NA; D: NA; V: TRBV2; J: TRBJ2-7; CDR3: CASRNYEQYF; DNA: TGTGCCAGCAGAAACTACGAGCAGTACTTC
size: NA; D: NA; V: TRBV5-5; J: TRBJ1-6; CDR3: CASSRDPGSSALHF; DNA: TGTGCCAGCAGCCGGGACCCCGGGAGTTCGGCCCTCCACTTT
size: NA; D: NA; V: TRBV11-2; J: TRBJ2-2; CDR3: CASSFRDTGELFF; DNA: TGTGCCAGCAGCTTCCGGGACACCGGGGAGCTGTTTTTT